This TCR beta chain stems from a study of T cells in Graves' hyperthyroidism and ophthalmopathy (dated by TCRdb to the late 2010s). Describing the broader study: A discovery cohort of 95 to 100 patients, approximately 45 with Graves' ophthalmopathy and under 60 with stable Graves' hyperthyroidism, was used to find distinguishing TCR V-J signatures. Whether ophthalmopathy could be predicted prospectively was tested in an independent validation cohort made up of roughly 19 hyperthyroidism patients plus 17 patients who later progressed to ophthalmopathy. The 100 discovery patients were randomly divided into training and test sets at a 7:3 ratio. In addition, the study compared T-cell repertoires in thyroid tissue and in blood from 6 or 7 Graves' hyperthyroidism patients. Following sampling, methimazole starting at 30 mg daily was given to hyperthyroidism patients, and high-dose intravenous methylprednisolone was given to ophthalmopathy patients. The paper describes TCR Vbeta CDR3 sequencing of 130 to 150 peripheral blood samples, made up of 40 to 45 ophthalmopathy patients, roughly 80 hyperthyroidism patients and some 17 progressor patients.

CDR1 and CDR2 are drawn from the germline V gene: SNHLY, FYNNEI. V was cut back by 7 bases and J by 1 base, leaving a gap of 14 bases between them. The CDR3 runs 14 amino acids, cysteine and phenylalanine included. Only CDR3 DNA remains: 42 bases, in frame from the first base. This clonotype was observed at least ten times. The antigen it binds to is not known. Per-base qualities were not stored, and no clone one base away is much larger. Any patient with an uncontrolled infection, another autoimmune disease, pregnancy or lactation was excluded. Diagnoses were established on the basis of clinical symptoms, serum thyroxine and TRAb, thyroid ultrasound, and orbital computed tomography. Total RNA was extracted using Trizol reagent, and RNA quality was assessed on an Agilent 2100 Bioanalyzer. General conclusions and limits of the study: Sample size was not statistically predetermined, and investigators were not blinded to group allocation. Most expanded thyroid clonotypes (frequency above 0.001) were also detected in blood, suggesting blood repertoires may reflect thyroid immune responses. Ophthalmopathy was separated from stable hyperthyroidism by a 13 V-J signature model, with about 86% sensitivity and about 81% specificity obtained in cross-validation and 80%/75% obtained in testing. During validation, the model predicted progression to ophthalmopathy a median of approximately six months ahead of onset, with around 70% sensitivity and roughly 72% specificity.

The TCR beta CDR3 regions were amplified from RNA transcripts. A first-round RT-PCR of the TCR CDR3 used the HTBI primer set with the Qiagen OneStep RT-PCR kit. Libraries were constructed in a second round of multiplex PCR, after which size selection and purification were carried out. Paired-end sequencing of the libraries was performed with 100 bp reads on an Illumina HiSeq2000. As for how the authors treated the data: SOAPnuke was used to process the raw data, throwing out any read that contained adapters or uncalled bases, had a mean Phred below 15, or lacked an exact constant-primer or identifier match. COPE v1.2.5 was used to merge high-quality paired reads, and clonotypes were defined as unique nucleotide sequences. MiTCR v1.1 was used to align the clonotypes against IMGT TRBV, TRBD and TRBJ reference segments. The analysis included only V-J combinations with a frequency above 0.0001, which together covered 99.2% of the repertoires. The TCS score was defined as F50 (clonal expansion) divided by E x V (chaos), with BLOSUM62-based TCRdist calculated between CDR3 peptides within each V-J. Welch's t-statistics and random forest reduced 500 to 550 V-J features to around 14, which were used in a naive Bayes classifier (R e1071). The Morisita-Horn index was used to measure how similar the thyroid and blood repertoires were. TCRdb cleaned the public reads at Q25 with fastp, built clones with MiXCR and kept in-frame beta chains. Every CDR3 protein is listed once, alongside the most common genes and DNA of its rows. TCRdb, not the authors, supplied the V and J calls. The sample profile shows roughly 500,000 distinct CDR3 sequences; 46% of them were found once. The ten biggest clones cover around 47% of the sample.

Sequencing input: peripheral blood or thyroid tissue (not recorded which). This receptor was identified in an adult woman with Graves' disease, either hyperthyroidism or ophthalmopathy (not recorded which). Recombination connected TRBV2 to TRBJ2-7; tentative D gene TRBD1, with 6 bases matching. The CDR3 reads CASTPGTPSYEQYF. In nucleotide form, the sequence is TGTGCCAGCACTCCCGGGACACCTTCCTACGAGCAGTACTTC.